The 9 T cell receptor beta chains in this list originate from one sample, sequenced in a study of blood T cell repertoires in COVID-19. Sequencing was performed with immunoSEQ multiplex PCR; in TCRdb, only in-frame clones are kept and a portion is missing. The data show 250,000 to 300,000 clones, approximately 90% seen once. The sequencing input was PBMCs or T cells enriched from blood (not recorded which). The receptors were sampled from a man aged 35-49 years who had recovered from COVID-19.

This chain joins TRBV11-2 and TRBJ1-3; TRBD1 matches at 11 bases. Unmatched junction bases numbered 6, after V lost 5 bases and J lost 0 bases. Germline CDR1 is SGHAT and CDR2 is FQNNGV. This CDR3 comprises 17 residues. The CDR3 spells CASSGRGTGGSGNTIYF. Here the CDR3 DNA reads TGTGCCAGCAGCGGGCGGGGGACAGGGGGCTCTGGAAACACCATATATTTT.

This chain connects TRBV14 to TRBJ1-2; D gene uncertain. CDR1 is SGHDN, CDR2 FVKESK, per germline. The CDR3 consists of 13 residues. With 1 base removed from V and 2 bases from J, the gap between germline ends came to 5 bases. In DNA form, the CDR3 reads TGTGCCAGCAGCCAAGGACAAAACTATGGCTACACCTTC. Translation: CASSQGQNYGYTF.

The V call is TRBV7-9, the J call TRBJ2-3; 9 nucleotides agree with TRBD2. This CDR3 has 16 residues. CDR1 is SEHNR and CDR2 is FQNEAQ in the germline V gene (reference sequence). Losses at the gene ends were 4 bases for V and 5 bases for J; bases not matched to a gene: 10. The CDR3, as DNA: TGTGCCAGCAGCTCGACTAGCGGACCCCAAGGAGATACGCAGTATTTT. The encoded protein is CASSSTSGPQGDTQYF.

The V and J genes are TRBV4-1 and TRBJ2-7; 9 nucleotides agree with TRBD2. This CDR3 is built from 17 residues. V shed 3 bases, J shed 3 bases, and the junction held 12 bases outside the gene matches. CDR1 is MGHRA, CDR2 YSYEKL, per germline. The CDR3 here is CASSHQSPVAGDYEQYF. CDR3 coding DNA: TGCGCCAGCAGCCATCAGTCCCCTGTAGCGGGAGACTACGAGCAGTACTTC.

The rearrangement uses TRBV4-3 and TRBJ1-1; TRBD1 is a possible D gene (6 bases). This CDR3 is 21 amino acids long. The V gene's germline CDR1 is LGHNA and CDR2 YSLEER. V lost 1 base, J lost 4 bases, and 31 bases lay in between. The CDR3 sequence: CASSQVFRMGAYTILSTEAFF. The CDR3 nucleotides are TGCGCCAGCAGCCAAGTCTTCCGCATGGGGGCATATACCATTCTTAGCACTGAAGCTTTCTTT.

This chain uses TRBV6-1 with TRBJ1-5; tentative D call: TRBD1 (5 bases). V lost 4 bases and J 7 bases, leaving 20 bases between the germline ends. CDR1 and CDR2 (germline): MNHNS, SASEGT. This CDR3 has 16 residues. The CDR3 DNA sequence: TGTGCCAGCAGTGTTCCTAGTAGGGGTTCGAGACAGCCCCAGCATTTT. This codes for CASSVPSRGSRQPQHF.

This clone has more than one count but fewer than ten. The chain carries TRBV3-1 (or the pseudogene TRBV3-2) and TRBJ1-5; TRBD1 aligns across 7 bases. After removal of 3 bases from V and 9 bases from J, the junction contained 5 bases not matched to a gene. Germline lookup yields CDR1 LGHDT and CDR2 YNNKEL (reference sequence). CDR3 size: 13 residues. The CDR3 DNA is TGTGCCAGCAGCCACTCCTCAGGGGGGCCCCAGCATTTT. Translation gives CASSHSSGGPQHF.

The chain recombines TRBV6-5 with TRBJ1-4; D perhaps matches TRBD1 (5 bases). This CDR3 is built from 16 residues. With 2 bases removed from V and 0 bases from J, the gap between germline ends came to 10 bases. Germline V lookup: CDR1 MNHEY, CDR2 SVGAGI. This CDR3 reads CASSYRVQATNEKLFF. In DNA, the CDR3 is TGTGCCAGCAGTTACAGGGTACAGGCAACTAATGAAAAACTGTTTTTT.

This rearrangement joins TRBV5-1 to TRBJ1-1, with D maybe TRBD1 (5 bases). CDR1 and CDR2 (germline): SGHRS, YFSETQ. The V gene lost 2 bases and the J gene lost 0 bases, with 14 bases spanning the gap. The CDR3 is made up of 16 amino acids. In DNA, the CDR3 is TGCGCCAGCAGCTTAGTGACAGCCCTCATGAACACTGAAGCTTTCTTT. Translating gives CASSLVTALMNTEAFF.